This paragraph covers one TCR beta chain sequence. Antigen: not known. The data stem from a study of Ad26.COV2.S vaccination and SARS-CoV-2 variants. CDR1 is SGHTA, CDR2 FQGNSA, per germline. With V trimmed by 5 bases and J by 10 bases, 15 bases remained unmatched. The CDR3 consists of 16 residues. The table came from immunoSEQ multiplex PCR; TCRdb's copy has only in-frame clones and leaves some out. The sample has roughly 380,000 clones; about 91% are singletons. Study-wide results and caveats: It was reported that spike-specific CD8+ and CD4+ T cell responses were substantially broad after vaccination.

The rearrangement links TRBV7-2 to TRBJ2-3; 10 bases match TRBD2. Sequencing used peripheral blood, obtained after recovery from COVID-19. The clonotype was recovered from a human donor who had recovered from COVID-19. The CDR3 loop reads CASSQQGNQRGGAQYF. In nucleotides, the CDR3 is TGTGCCAGCAGCCAGCAGGGGAATCAGCGGGGGGGCGCGCAGTATTTT.